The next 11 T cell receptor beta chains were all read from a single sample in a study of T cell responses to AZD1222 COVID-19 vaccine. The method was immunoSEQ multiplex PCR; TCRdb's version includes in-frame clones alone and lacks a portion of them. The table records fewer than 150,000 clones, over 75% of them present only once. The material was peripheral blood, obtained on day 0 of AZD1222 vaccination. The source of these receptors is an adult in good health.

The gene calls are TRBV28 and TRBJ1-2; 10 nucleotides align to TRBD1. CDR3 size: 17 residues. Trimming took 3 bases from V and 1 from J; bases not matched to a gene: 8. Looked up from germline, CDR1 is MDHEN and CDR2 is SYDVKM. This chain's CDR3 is CASSFGQGEIGNYGYTF. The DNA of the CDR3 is TGTGCCAGCAGTTTTGGACAGGGGGAAATCGGTAACTATGGCTACACCTTC.

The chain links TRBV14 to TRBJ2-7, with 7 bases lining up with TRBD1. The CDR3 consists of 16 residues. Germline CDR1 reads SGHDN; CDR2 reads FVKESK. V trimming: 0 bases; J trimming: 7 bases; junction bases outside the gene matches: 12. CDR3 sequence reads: CASSQDLQQGRGEQYF. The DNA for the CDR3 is TGTGCCAGCAGCCAAGACTTGCAACAGGGGCGAGGGGAGCAGTACTTC.

CDR3 amino acids: CASSPGRGGANVLTF. The CDR3 DNA reads TGTGCCAGCTCACCCGGCAGGGGTGGGGCCAACGTCCTGACTTTC. The chain joins TRBV18 to TRBJ2-6; tentative D call: TRBD1 (6 bases). The CDR3 totals 15 residues. Trimming cost V 3 bases and J 3 bases, with 9 bases left between them. Per the germline V gene, CDR1 is KGHSH and CDR2 is LQKENI.

CDR3 residues: CASSYSRLGAGGYTF. DNA for the CDR3: TGTGCCAGCAGTTACTCGCGCCTGGGGGCTGGTGGCTACACCTTC. This chain links TRBV6-5 with TRBJ1-2, with D possibly matching TRBD1 (6 bases). Germline V gene data show CDR1 as MNHEY and CDR2 as SVGAGI. The V gene lost 0 bases and the J gene lost 7 bases, with 15 bases spanning the gap. The CDR3 runs to 15 residues.

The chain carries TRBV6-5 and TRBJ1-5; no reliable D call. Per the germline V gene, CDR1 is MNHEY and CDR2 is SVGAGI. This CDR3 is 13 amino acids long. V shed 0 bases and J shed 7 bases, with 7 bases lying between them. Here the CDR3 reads CASSYSIEQPQHF. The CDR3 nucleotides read TGTGCCAGCAGTTACTCGATAGAACAGCCCCAGCATTTT.

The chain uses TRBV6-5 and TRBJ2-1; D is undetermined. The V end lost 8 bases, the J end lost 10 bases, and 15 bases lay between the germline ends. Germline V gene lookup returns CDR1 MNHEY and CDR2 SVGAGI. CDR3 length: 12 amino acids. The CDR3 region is CASYRPGMEQFF. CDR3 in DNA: TGTGCCAGCTATAGACCGGGTATGGAGCAGTTCTTC.

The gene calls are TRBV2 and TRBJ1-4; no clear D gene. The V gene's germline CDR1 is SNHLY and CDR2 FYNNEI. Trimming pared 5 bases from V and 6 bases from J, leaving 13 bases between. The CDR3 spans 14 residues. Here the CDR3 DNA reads TGTGCCAGCAGTAGGTCCGCAGTCGATGAAAAACTGTTTTTT. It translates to CASSRSAVDEKLFF.

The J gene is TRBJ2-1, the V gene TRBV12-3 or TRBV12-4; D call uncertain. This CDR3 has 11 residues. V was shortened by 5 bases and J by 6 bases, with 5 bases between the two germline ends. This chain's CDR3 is CASSNRNEQFF. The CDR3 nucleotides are TGTGCCAGCAGTAACCGCAATGAGCAGTTCTTC.

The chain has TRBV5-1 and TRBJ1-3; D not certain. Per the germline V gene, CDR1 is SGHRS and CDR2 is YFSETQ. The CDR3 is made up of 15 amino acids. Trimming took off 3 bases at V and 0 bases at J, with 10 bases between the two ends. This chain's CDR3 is CASSYDGASGNTIYF. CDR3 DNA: TGCGCCAGCAGCTACGACGGAGCCTCTGGAAACACCATATATTTT.

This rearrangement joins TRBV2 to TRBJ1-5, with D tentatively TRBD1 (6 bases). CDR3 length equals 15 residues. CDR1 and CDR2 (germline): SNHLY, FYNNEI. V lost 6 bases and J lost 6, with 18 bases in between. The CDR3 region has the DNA TGTGCCAGCAGCGTTTACAGGGCAACGGCTCAGCCCCAGCATTTT. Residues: CASSVYRATAQPQHF.

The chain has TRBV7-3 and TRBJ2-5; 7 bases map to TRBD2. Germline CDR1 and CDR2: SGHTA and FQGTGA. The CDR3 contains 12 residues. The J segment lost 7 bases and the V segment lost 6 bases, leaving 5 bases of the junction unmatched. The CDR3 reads CASSQSGGTQYF. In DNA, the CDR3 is TGTGCCAGCAGTCAATCGGGGGGGACCCAGTACTTC.